A selection of T cell receptor beta chains follows, all from one sample in a study of blood T cell repertoires in COVID-19. Profiled with immunoSEQ multiplex PCR; TCRdb holds only in-frame clones, not every one. The profile covers approximately 150,000 clones, with 80% to 85% appearing a single time and around 5% taken by the ten largest. The sample was PBMCs or T cells enriched from blood (not recorded which). The receptors shown here come from a man aged 65 to 79 who had been exposed to COVID-19. Both conserved end residues are part of each CDR3. A D gene is named only where the DNA matches it firmly. Size is omitted from some rows. Given values are once, few, many or a class for expanded clones.

>TRBJ2-5|.|few|TRBV5-1
TGCGCCAGCAGCTTCGGACGGACTCAAGAGACCCAGTACTTC
CASSFGRTQETQYF
>TRBJ1-1|.|once|TRBV27
TGTGCCAGCAGTTTACGTCAGGTAACTGAAGCTTTCTTT
CASSLRQVTEAFF
>TRBJ2-4|TRBD2|.|TRBV4-3
TGCGCCAGCAGCCAAGCCTGGGGGCTAGCGGGACCAAACATTCAGTACTTC
CASSQAWGLAGPNIQYF
>TRBJ1-1|TRBD1|.|TRBV30
TGTGCCTGGGCTACGGACAGGGTGGTTGCTGAAGCTTTCTTT
CAWATDRVVAEAFF
>TRBJ1-5|.|.|TRBV7-9
TGTGCCAGCAGCTTAGCCCAGGGACAGCCCCAGCATTTT
CASSLAQGQPQHF
>TRBJ1-6|.|.|TRBV15
TGTGCCACCAGCCTCCGGGCGGGTCCCAATTCACCCCTCCACTTT
CATSLRAGPNSPLHF
>TRBJ1-2|.|.|TRBV6-2/TRBV6-3
TGTGCCAGCAGTTACGTCCCGCGACTCTATGGCTACACCTTC
CASSYVPRLYGYTF
>TRBJ1-2|TRBD1|.|TRBV7-3
TGTGCCAGCAGCCCGTCCCGGGACAGTGGCTACACCTTC
CASSPSRDSGYTF
>TRBJ1-1|TRBD1|once|TRBV2
TGTGCCAGCAGTACCCCGGGACAGGACTTCTTGAAAGCTTTCTTT
CASSTPGQDFLKAFF
>TRBJ2-1|.|.|TRBV4-3
TGCGCCAGCAGCCAAGATGAGGAGAGTGAGCAGTTCTTC
CASSQDEESEQFF
>TRBJ2-3|.|.|TRBV5-1
TGCGCCAGCAGCTTGGTTGCGGGGAGCACAGATACGCAGTATTTT
CASSLVAGSTDTQYF
>TRBJ1-4|.|.|TRBV5-1
TGCGCCAGCAGCCTAGACTGGGGGGCTAATGAAAAACTGTTTTTT
CASSLDWGANEKLFF
>TRBJ1-2|.|.|TRBV6-5
TGTGCCAGCAGGTCGACAGCTTCCAACTATGGCTACACCTTC
CASRSTASNYGYTF
>TRBJ1-2|.|.|TRBV19
TGTGCCACGACGACAGTGGGTGGCTACACCTTC
CATTTVGGYTF
>TRBJ1-5|TRBD1|once|TRBV4-1
TGCGCCAGCAGCCAAGTGGTCTTGGACAGGGGGAAGCCCCAGCATTTT
CASSQVVLDRGKPQHF
>TRBJ1-2|TRBD1|.|TRBV28
TGTGCCAGCACTAACGACAGGGTCGCCCCAAACACCTTC
CASTNDRVAPNTF
>TRBJ1-4|TRBD1|.|TRBV7-9
TGTGCCAGCAGCTTAACAGGGGAGTTAGCTAATGAAAAACTGTTTTTT
CASSLTGELANEKLFF
>TRBJ1-2|.|.|TRBV15
TGTGCCACCCAGGGGCTCTGGGCCTATGGCTACACCTTC
CATQGLWAYGYTF
>TRBJ1-1|.|.|TRBV18
TGTGCCAGCTCACCGGGGGAGGGGTATGAAGCTTTCTTT
CASSPGEGYEAFF
>TRBJ1-5|TRBD1|.|TRBV19
TGTGCCAGTAGTATTTGGACAGGGAATCAGCCCCAGCATTTT
CASSIWTGNQPQHF
>TRBJ1-1|.|few|TRBV14
TGTGCCAGCAGCCAAAGGGGCGGGAACACTGAAGCTTTCTTT
CASSQRGGNTEAFF
>TRBJ2-1|.|.|TRBV3-1/TRBV3-2
TGTGCCAGCAGCCACGGGTGGCGGTACAATGAGCAGTTCTTC
CASSHGWRYNEQFF
>TRBJ2-5|.|.|TRBV7-2
TGTGCCAGCAGCTTAGGCAGGGTTGGGCAAGAGACCCAGTACTTC
CASSLGRVGQETQYF
>TRBJ2-7|.|.|TRBV30
TGTGCCTGGAGCCAACTAGCTCTACCCTACGAGCAGTACTTC
CAWSQLALPYEQYF
>TRBJ1-2|TRBD1|.|TRBV5-6
TGTGCCAGCAGTCCCACAGGGGGAGGATATGGCTACACCTTC
CASSPTGGGYGYTF
>TRBJ1-6|.|.|TRBV19
TGTGCCAGTGAACGGGGGACGGCAATACTTAATTCACCCCTCCACTTT
CASERGTAILNSPLHF
>TRBJ2-7|TRBD2|.|TRBV9
TGTGCCAGCAGCGTCGGGGGGTCGAGCTCCTACGAGCAGTACTTC
CASSVGGSSSYEQYF
>TRBJ2-3|TRBD1|.|TRBV5-1
TGCGCCAGCAGCCCAGACAGGGTCCCAGATACGCAGTATTTT
CASSPDRVPDTQYF
>TRBJ2-5|.|few|TRBV7-2
TGTGCCAGCAGCTTCCAAACTTCAGAGACCCAGTACTTC
CASSFQTSETQYF
>TRBJ1-2|TRBD1|.|TRBV4-1
TGCGCCAGCAGCCAAGGACAGGGGATATTCTATGGCTACACCTTC
CASSQGQGIFYGYTF
>TRBJ2-5|.|.|TRBV14
TGTGCCAGCAGCCGCTCTCGGGAATCGCAAGAGACCCAGTACTTC
CASSRSRESQETQYF
>TRBJ1-1|.|.|TRBV12-5
TGTGCTAGTAGTAAACAAGGGGGTACTGAAGCTTTCTTT
CASSKQGGTEAFF
>TRBJ2-1|TRBD1|.|TRBV25-1
TGTGCCAGCAGTGAACCCGACAGGGCCAATGAGCAGTTCTTC
CASSEPDRANEQFF
>TRBJ2-7|.|.|TRBV7-9
TGTGCCAGCAGCTTAGGTGGACAGTCTGCCGAGCAGTACTTC
CASSLGGQSAEQYF
>TRBJ1-2|.|few|TRBV30
TGTGCCTGGAGCCGTGACAGGCCTTATGGCTACACCTTC
CAWSRDRPYGYTF
>TRBJ2-1|.|.|TRBV4-3
TGCGCCAGCAGCCGGGGGCGGGAGAGTCATGAGCAGTTCTTC
CASSRGRESHEQFF
>TRBJ2-7|.|.|TRBV11-3
TGTGCCAGCAGCTTAGGAGCAGGTCTCTCCTACGAGCAGTACTTC
CASSLGAGLSYEQYF
>TRBJ1-2|.|once|TRBV7-9
TGTGCCAGCAGCTTAAGCTACTATGGCTACACCTTC
CASSLSYYGYTF
>TRBJ2-5|TRBD1|once|TRBV5-1
TGCGCCAGCAGCTTGGCCTCGACAGGGCAGGAGACCCAGTACTTC
CASSLASTGQETQYF
>TRBJ2-3|.|.|TRBV9
TGTGCCAGCAGCGGACAGGATGCCCAAACAGATACGCAGTATTTT
CASSGQDAQTDTQYF
>TRBJ1-1|TRBD1|.|TRBV7-9
TGTGCCAGCAGTACCTTCCGGACAGGGAACGGGAACACTGAAGCTTTCTTT
CASSTFRTGNGNTEAFF
>TRBJ2-1|TRBD1|.|TRBV9
TGTGCCAGCAGCGACGCGACAGGGGCCTACAATGAGCAGTTCTTC
CASSDATGAYNEQFF
>TRBJ1-2|TRBD1|.|TRBV19
TGTGCCAGTAGCCAACAGGGGGCTTATGGCTACACCTTC
CASSQQGAYGYTF
>TRBJ1-3|.|.|TRBV9
TGTGCCAGCAGCGCCCCCCCTGGAGGTGGAAACACCATATATTTT
CASSAPPGGGNTIYF
>TRBJ1-1|TRBD1|.|TRBV7-2
TGTGCCAGCAGCTTACGACAGGGTAACACTGAAGCTTTCTTT
CASSLRQGNTEAFF